A selection of T cell receptor beta chains follows, all from one sample in a study of regulatory T cells in long-lasting Graves disease. TCRdb reprocessed the multiplex PCR reads with MiXCR, giving one entry per CDR3 protein. Among approximately 440,000 distinct CDR3 sequences listed, about 16% were seen once. These data also featured in a second study, about T cells in Graves' hyperthyroidism and ophthalmopathy.

This material consisted of peripheral blood mononuclear cells (PBMCs), taken at new diagnosis, from a patient treated with antithyroid drugs. The receptors stem from a man in his forties with Graves disease. The CDR3 runs from the conserved cysteine through the conserved F or W. A D gene is named only where the DNA matches it firmly. Clone sizes are given selectively: once, few, many, or a class where the clone is expanded.

>TRBJ1-5|many|TRBV3-1|-
TGTGCCAGCAGCCCGATAGGGGACCAGCCCCAGCATTTT
CASSPIGDQPQHF
>TRBJ1-6|-|TRBV28|TRBD1
TGTGCCAGCAGTTTCTCACGGACAGGCTCAAATTCACCCCTCCACTTT
CASSFSRTGSNSPLHF
>TRBJ2-5|many|TRBV7-3|TRBD2
TGTGCCAGCAGCTCTAGCGGGGAGACAACCCAGTACTTC
CASSSSGETTQYF
>TRBJ1-2|many|TRBV2|TRBD1
TGTGCCAGCAGAGAGACAGGGCTTAGCTATGGCTACACCTTC
CASRETGLSYGYTF
>TRBJ2-1|many|TRBV2|-
TGTGCCACACAGTGGAGCTCCTACAATGAGCAGTTCTTC
CATQWSSYNEQFF
>TRBJ1-1|many|TRBV3-1|-
TGTGCCAGCAGCCAAGATTTGGGCCCCGGGAACACTGAAGCTTTCTTT
CASSQDLGPGNTEAFF
>TRBJ1-2|-|TRBV6-1|TRBD1
TGTGCCAGCAAAGCCCGGGACAGAGGCTACACCTTC
CASKARDRGYTF
>TRBJ2-2|many|TRBV7-9|-
TGTGCCAGCAGGGGGAACACCGGGGAGCTGTTTTTT
CASRGNTGELFF
>TRBJ2-1|-|TRBV7-9|TRBD1
TGTGCCAGCAGCACTAACACAGGGGGCAGAGGCAATGAGCAGTTCTTC
CASSTNTGGRGNEQFF
>TRBJ2-7|-|TRBV11-1|-
TGTGCCAGCAGCTTTGCCCCCGCTCGCTCCTACGAGCAGTACTTC
CASSFAPARSYEQYF
>TRBJ2-7|-|TRBV14|-
TGTGCCAGCAGCCAAGATCAACGGGAGTTCGCCTACGAGCAGTACTTC
CASSQDQREFAYEQYF
>TRBJ2-7|many|TRBV28|TRBD2
TGTGCCAGCAGCTATGGACTAGCGGGAGGGGGGGGTTCCTACGAGCAGTACTTC
CASSYGLAGGGGSYEQYF
>TRBJ2-5|many|TRBV11-2|TRBD1
TGTGCCAGCAGCAAAACCGGGACAGGGAGTAAGACCCAGTACTTC
CASSKTGTGSKTQYF
>TRBJ2-2|-|TRBV4-1|TRBD2
TGCGCCAGCAGCCTAGCGGGAGAGCGTACCGGGGAGCTGTTTTTT
CASSLAGERTGELFF
>TRBJ2-1|few|TRBV29-1|-
TGCAGCGCCAGTAGCGCTGCAGGCGAGCAGTTCTTC
CSASSAAGEQFF
>TRBJ2-3|many|TRBV11-2|TRBD2
TGTGCCAGCAGCCGCCTCGGTAGCGGGAGTGTTGCAGATACGCAGTATTTT
CASSRLGSGSVADTQYF
>TRBJ1-1|many|TRBV14|-
TGTGCCAGCAGCCAGACCCTAGGGGCTGAAGCTTTCTTT
CASSQTLGAEAFF
>TRBJ1-2|many|TRBV30|-
TGTGCCAGGGAGGTCAGGGGATCCTATGGCTACACCTTC
CAREVRGSYGYTF
>TRBJ2-1|-|TRBV9|TRBD2
TGTGCCAGCAGCGTAAGTCCTAGCGGTTACAATGAGCAGTTCTTC
CASSVSPSGYNEQFF
>TRBJ1-5|many|TRBV28|-
TGTGCCAGCCCTCCTACATCGGGGGGCAGCCCCACTTATAGCAATCAGCCCCAGCATTTT
CASPPTSGGSPTYSNQPQHF
>TRBJ2-5|many|TRBV5-6|-
TGTGCCAGCAGCCTGGTGAGGGGGGCGCCTGCCCAAGAGACCCAGTACTTC
CASSLVRGAPAQETQYF
>TRBJ1-1|-|TRBV13|-
TGTACCAGCAGTCACCAGGTCGGGGGGGCGCAGAACACTGAAGCTTTCTTT
CTSSHQVGGAQNTEAFF
>TRBJ2-2|-|TRBV5-1|-
TGCGCCAGCAGCCCTAACTTGCTCGGGGAGCTGTTTTTT
CASSPNLLGELFF
>TRBJ2-3|-|TRBV20-1|TRBD1
TGCAGTGTTGGACAGGGGGCAACAGATACGCAGTATTTT
CSVGQGATDTQYF
>TRBJ2-7|-|TRBV2|TRBD1
TGTGCCAGCAGAAAGGGACAGGGGCAGGGCGAGCAGTACTTC
CASRKGQGQGEQYF
>TRBJ2-7|few|TRBV5-6|-
TGTGCCAGCAGCTTACGGGGGCCGGGGCACGAGCAGTACTTC
CASSLRGPGHEQYF
>TRBJ2-7|many|TRBV9|TRBD1
TGTGCCAGCAGCGCACAGCGGACAGGCGAGCAGTACTTC
CASSAQRTGEQYF
>TRBJ2-7|many|TRBV3-1|TRBD1
TGTGCCAGCAGCCAATTAGACAGGGGCGAGCAGTACTTC
CASSQLDRGEQYF
>TRBJ1-2|-|TRBV11-2|-
TGTGCCAGCAGTCCAGGACCGTATAACTATGGCTACACCTTC
CASSPGPYNYGYTF
>TRBJ1-6|many|TRBV12-3/TRBV12-4|-
TGTGCCAGCAAATTGGGGGGGCTGGTTAATTCACCCCTCCACTTT
CASKLGGLVNSPLHF